Listed here are 24 T cell receptor beta chains from one sample, sequenced in a study of T cells in Graves' hyperthyroidism and ophthalmopathy (dated by TCRdb to the late 2010s). Library preparation used multiplex PCR. Sequencing took place on an Illumina HiSeq 2000. The TCR beta CDR3 regions were amplified from RNA transcripts. A first-round RT-PCR of the TCR CDR3 used the HTBI primer set with the Qiagen OneStep RT-PCR kit. TCRdb handled the public reads itself, with Q25 trimming in fastp and clone calling in MiXCR, and kept productive beta chains. One record per CDR3 amino acid sequence lists the most common genes and DNA. This sample comprises about 400,000 distinct CDR3 sequences, 15% to 18% of them detected only once. In total, the top ten clones hold 11% to 15% of the sample. The sequenced material came from blood. These receptors were obtained from a woman aged 18-30 years with Graves' hyperthyroidism.

This clonotype was seen at least ten times. The chain carries TRBV20-1 and TRBJ2-5; the D is unclear. The V end lost 4 bases, the J end lost 2 bases, and 11 bases lay between the germline ends. Germline V gene sequence: CDR1 DFQATT, CDR2 SNEGSKA (reference sequence). The CDR3 is 13 amino acids. CDR3: CSATFQPQETQYF. As DNA, the CDR3 is TGCAGTGCTACATTTCAGCCTCAAGAGACCCAGTACTTC.

The table lists this clonotype with a few counts. J is TRBJ1-3 and V is TRBV18; D unclear. CDR1 is KGHSH, CDR2 LQKENI, per germline. This CDR3 is built from 15 residues. V lost 6 bases and J lost 3, with 15 bases in between. The CDR3 DNA is TGTGCCAGCTCCCCGAACCCAGCTATTGGAAACACCATATATTTT. It codes for CASSPNPAIGNTIYF.

This chain links TRBV20-1 with TRBJ1-4, with TRBD1 as a possible D gene (6 bases). CDR3 size: 10 residues. Deletions cut 4 bases from V and 14 bases from J, with 11 bases between. The germline CDR1 and CDR2 sequences are DFQATT and SNEGSKA (reference sequence). CDR3 region: CSATGDSLFF. The CDR3, as DNA: TGCAGTGCTACAGGGGACTCCCTGTTTTTT.

A few counts support this clonotype. The chain uses TRBV10-2 and TRBJ2-7, with D tentatively TRBD2 (6 bases). V lost 7 bases, J lost 3 bases, and 16 bases lay in between. Germline CDR1 reads WSHSY; CDR2 reads SAAADI. CDR3 length: 14 amino acids. CDR3 region: CASTISGLDYEQYF. In DNA, the CDR3 is TGCGCCAGCACCATAAGCGGGTTGGACTACGAGCAGTACTTC.

This clonotype was seen at least ten times. The chain has TRBV28 and TRBJ1-5; D remains unclear. Germline V lookup: CDR1 MDHEN, CDR2 SYDVKM. Trimming pared 10 bases from V and 2 bases from J, leaving 15 bases between. The CDR3 is made up of 14 amino acids. The CDR3 nucleotides read TGTGCCACCTGTGTGGTGGATGGCAATCAGCCCCAGCATTTT. Its translation is CATCVVDGNQPQHF.

A note on this clonotype: This may come from a read error, since a much larger clone is one base off. This chain connects TRBV6-5 to TRBJ1-1; 8 bases fit TRBD1. The CDR3 sequence is 16 residues long. Germline V CDR1 and CDR2: MNHEY, SVGAGI. DNA for the CDR3: TGTGCCAGCAGTTACGGTCAGGGGGCGAGAAACACTGAAGCTTCCTTT. It translates to CASSYGQGARNTEASF.

This clonotype showed up many times. V is TRBV29-1 and J is TRBJ2-1; D is undetermined. The CDR3 loop spans 14 amino acids. Between the trimmed V and J ends, which lost 3 bases and 6 bases, there was a span of 15 bases. The V gene's germline CDR1 is SQVTM and CDR2 ANQGSEA. The CDR3 sequence: CSVDNETIGNEQFF. In nucleotides, the CDR3 is TGCAGCGTTGATAATGAGACGATCGGCAATGAGCAGTTCTTC.

This clonotype showed up just a few times. This chain links TRBV11-1 with TRBJ1-1; D ambiguous. With 2 bases removed from V and 0 bases from J, the gap between germline ends came to 10 bases. In germline, CDR1 is SGHAT, CDR2 FQDESV (reference sequence). The CDR3 contains 15 residues. The CDR3 nucleotides are TGTGCCAGCAGCTTATATATGGGGATGAACACTGAAGCTTTCTTT. Protein product: CASSLYMGMNTEAFF.

The chain joins TRBV6-5 to TRBJ1-5, with D unclear. V lost 2 bases, J lost 0 bases, and 8 bases lay in between. CDR3 size: 15 residues. Germline V CDR1 and CDR2: MNHEY, SVGAGI. The DNA for the CDR3 is TGTGCCAGCAGTTACAGGGAGACTAGCAATCAGCCCCAGCATTTT. Residues: CASSYRETSNQPQHF.

This clonotype was detected many times. The chain couples TRBV12-3 or TRBV12-4 to TRBJ1-6; D is unresolved. This CDR3 comprises 17 residues. V was cut by 2 bases and J by 0 bases, with 11 bases left in between. This CDR3 is CASSLYGPSSYNSPLHF. The CDR3 DNA reads as TGTGCCAGCAGTTTATACGGTCCGAGCTCCTATAATTCACCCCTCCACTTT.

This clonotype was picked up many times. The rearrangement links TRBV2 to TRBJ1-2, with TRBD1 matching over 12 bases. V was clipped by 6 bases and J by 7 bases; unmatched bases: 9. This CDR3 contains 15 residues. Germline V gene sequence: CDR1 SNHLY, CDR2 FYNNEI. The CDR3 region has the DNA TGTGCCAGCAGACTCCCGGGACAGGGGGCGTTTGGCTACACCTTC. This encodes CASRLPGQGAFGYTF.

This clonotype was observed many times. The chain uses TRBV2 and TRBJ2-7; 16 bases map to TRBD2. V lost 7 bases, J lost 5 bases, and 5 bases stayed unmatched. CDR1 SNHLY and CDR2 FYNNEI come from the germline V gene. CDR3 size: 15 residues. CDR3 nucleotide sequence: TGTGCCAGCAAGGGACTAGCGGGAGGGCCGGACGAGCAGTACTTC. Translated, it gives CASKGLAGGPDEQYF.

The chain joins TRBV9 to TRBJ1-3; TRBD1 matches 7 bases. Trimming took 4 bases from V and 4 from J; bases not matched to a gene: 8. Per the germline V gene, CDR1 is SGDLS and CDR2 is YYNGEE. The CDR3 totals 15 residues. The chain's CDR3 is CASSFYQGGGNTIYF. CDR3 coding DNA: TGTGCCAGCAGCTTTTACCAGGGGGGCGGAAACACCATATATTTT. Looking up the rest from reference TRBV9 and TRBJ1-3 gives the full variable domain: DSGVTQTPKHLITATGQRVTLRCSPRSGDLSVYWYQQSLDQGLQFLIQYYNGEERAKGNILERFSAQQFPDLHSELNLSSLELGDSALYFCASSFYQGGGNTIYFGEGSWLTVV.

This clonotype came up many times. This chain links TRBV20-1 with TRBJ2-3; TRBD2 matches at 15 bases. The CDR3 spans 16 residues. From germline, CDR1 is DFQATT and CDR2 SNEGSKA (reference sequence). Trimming removed 1 base from V and 4 bases from J; junction bases left unmatched: 3. The CDR3 DNA is TGCAGTGCTAGAGGGGGACTAGCGGGGGGCGCAGATACGCAGTATTTT. Protein product: CSARGGLAGGADTQYF.

This clonotype was picked up many times. The V and J genes are TRBV2 and TRBJ2-7; possibly TRBD1 for D (5 bases). Trimming stripped 6 bases from V and 1 base from J, with 16 bases between. Germline V gives CDR1 SNHLY, CDR2 FYNNEI. The CDR3 has 15 amino acids. This CDR3 reads CASSGSRVGSYEQYF. The DNA for the CDR3 is TGTGCCAGCAGCGGAAGCAGGGTGGGGTCCTACGAGCAGTACTTC.

As regards this clonotype: At one of its ends the junction is not consistent with the germline gene, which may arise from a read error. The V and J genes are TRBV20-1 and TRBJ2-1; 8 bases are a match to TRBD1. The CDR3 consists of 13 residues. CDR1 and CDR2 from the germline V gene are DFQATT and SNEGSKA (reference sequence). CDR3 nucleotide sequence: TGCGGACAACAGGGGGACTCCTACAGTGAGCAGTTCTTC. Translated, it gives CGQQGDSYSEQFF.

V is TRBV14 and J is TRBJ1-3; D is possibly TRBD1 (6 bases). This CDR3 region has 14 residues. The V and J ends lost 5 bases and 0 bases respectively, with 8 bases between them. CDR1 and CDR2 from the germline V gene are SGHDN and FVKESK. CDR3 sequence (DNA): TGTGCCAGCAGCACAGGGAGCTCTGGAAACACCATATATTTT. It specifies CASSTGSSGNTIYF. The full variable domain, rest sourced from reference TRBV14 and TRBJ1-3, is EAGVTQFPSHSVIEKGQTVTLRCDPISGHDNLYWYRRVMGKEIKFLLHFVKESKQDESGMPNNRFLAERTGGTYSTLKVQPAELEDSGVYFCASSTGSSGNTIYFGEGSWLTVV.

The table lists this clonotype with many counts. This chain links TRBV7-2 with TRBJ1-2; D is undetermined. The V gene lost 1 base and the J gene lost 2 bases, with 11 bases spanning the gap. The CDR3 spans 15 residues. Germline loops: CDR1 SGHTA, CDR2 FQGNSA. The CDR3 bases are TGTGCCAGCAGCTTAGATGGAGGGAGGAACTATGGCTACACCTTC. Translating it yields CASSLDGGRNYGYTF.

This clonotype was counted ten times or more. The J gene is TRBJ1-5, the V gene TRBV2; 10 nucleotides align to TRBD1. Germline CDR1 is SNHLY and CDR2 is FYNNEI. After removal of 6 bases from V and 4 bases from J, the junction contained 6 bases not matched to a gene. This CDR3 has 15 residues. The CDR3 sequence: CASSEDRGRNQPQHF. CDR3 DNA sequence: TGTGCCAGCAGCGAGGACAGGGGGAGAAATCAGCCCCAGCATTTT.

This rearrangement joins TRBV12-3 or TRBV12-4 to TRBJ1-2; 7 bases match TRBD1. There are 13 residues in the CDR3. V lost 5 bases, J lost 4 bases, and 4 bases stayed unmatched. CDR3 in DNA: TGTGCCAGCAGTGGAGACAGGGTCTATGGCTACACCTTC. It is translated as CASSGDRVYGYTF.

There are many counts of this clonotype. CDR3 region: CASSQGYQETQYF. CDR3 nucleotides: TGTGCCAGCAGTCAGGGGTACCAAGAGACCCAGTACTTC. The chain employs TRBV2 and TRBJ2-5; the D gene is possibly TRBD1 (6 bases). Trimming removed 5 bases at V and 0 bases at J, with 7 bases between. Germline values: CDR1 SNHLY, CDR2 FYNNEI. The CDR3 has 13 residues.

This clonotype has at least ten counts. V is TRBV11-2 and J is TRBJ1-2; D ambiguous. Germline V lookup: CDR1 SGHAT, CDR2 FQNNGV. V dropped 1 base and J dropped 3 bases, with 9 bases sitting between them. The CDR3 has 14 residues. CDR3 coding DNA: TGTGCCAGCAGCTTAGTCGACGGACACTATGGCTACACCTTC. Residues: CASSLVDGHYGYTF. Combining the CDR3 with reference TRBV11-2 and TRBJ1-2 gives the whole variable domain EAGVAQSPRYKIIEKRQSVAFWCNPISGHATLYWYQQILGQGPKLLIQFQNNGVVDDSQLPKDRFSAERLKGVDSTLKIQPAKLEDSAVYLCASSLVDGHYGYTFGSGTRLTVV.

Ten or more counts support this clonotype. The chain links TRBV29-1 to TRBJ2-7; TRBD2 matches at 11 bases. The CDR3 covers 16 residues. CDR1 is SQVTM and CDR2 is ANQGSEA in the germline V gene. After removal of 3 bases from V and 6 bases from J, the junction contained 13 bases not matched to a gene. CDR3 bases: TGCAGCGTTGATCAGACTAGCGGGACCTGCAGGCGCGAGCAGTACTTC. Its translation: CSVDQTSGTCRREQYF.

This clonotype was picked up many times. The rearrangement links TRBV6-2 or TRBV6-3 to TRBJ1-1; perhaps TRBD1 as D (5 bases). V was clipped by 7 bases and J by 4 bases, with 13 bases between them. The germline V gene encodes CDR1 MNHEY and CDR2 SVGEGT. CDR3 length: 13 amino acids. For the CDR3, the DNA is TGTGCCAGCACTCCACAGGTTTCCACTGAAGCTTTCTTT. Amino acids: CASTPQVSTEAFF.